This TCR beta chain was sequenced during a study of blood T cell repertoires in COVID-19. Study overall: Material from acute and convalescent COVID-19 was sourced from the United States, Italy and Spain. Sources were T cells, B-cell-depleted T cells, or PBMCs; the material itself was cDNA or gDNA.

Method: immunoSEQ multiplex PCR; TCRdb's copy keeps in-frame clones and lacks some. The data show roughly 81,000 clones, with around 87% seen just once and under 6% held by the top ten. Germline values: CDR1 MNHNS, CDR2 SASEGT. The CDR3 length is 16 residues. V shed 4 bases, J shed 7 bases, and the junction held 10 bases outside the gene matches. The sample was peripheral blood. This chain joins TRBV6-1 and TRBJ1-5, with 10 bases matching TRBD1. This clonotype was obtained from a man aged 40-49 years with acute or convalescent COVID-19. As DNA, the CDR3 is TGTGCCAGCAGTGGGGGCCGGGACAGGGGTGGGCAGCCCCAGCATTTT. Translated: CASSGGRDRGGQPQHF.